The entry that follows covers one T cell receptor (beta chain) sequence. These data come from a study of blood T cells in healthy people across ages. Sample-barcoded 5' priming and a J-beta primer mix drove a second PCR of about 6 to 12 cycles. TCRdb re-derived calls from the 5' RACE reads in MiXCR, one entry per CDR3 protein. The data show about 780,000 distinct CDR3 sequences, 25% to 30% seen once. This sample was also put to use in a study of T cells of mothers and their children. That investigation notes: Per mother, over 8 million TCR beta CDR3 reads were obtained; per child, approximately 3 million.

Sequenced sample: blood. The sequence came from a boy aged 5-17 years in good health.

This chain's CDR3 is CASSPTGGLSGYTF. Here the CDR3 DNA reads TGTGCCAGCAGCCCCACAGGGGGCCTTAGTGGCTACACCTTC. The gene calls are TRBV9 and TRBJ1-2, with 9 bases fitting TRBD1. The CDR3 length is 14 residues. Germline V CDR1 and CDR2: SGDLS, YYNGEE. V shed 4 bases and J 7 bases; nucleotides not matched to a gene: 8. Combining the CDR3 with reference TRBV9 and TRBJ1-2 gives the whole variable domain DSGVTQTPKHLITATGQRVTLRCSPRSGDLSVYWYQQSLDQGLQFLIQYYNGEERAKGNILERFSAQQFPDLHSELNLSSLELGDSALYFCASSPTGGLSGYTFGSGTRLTVV.